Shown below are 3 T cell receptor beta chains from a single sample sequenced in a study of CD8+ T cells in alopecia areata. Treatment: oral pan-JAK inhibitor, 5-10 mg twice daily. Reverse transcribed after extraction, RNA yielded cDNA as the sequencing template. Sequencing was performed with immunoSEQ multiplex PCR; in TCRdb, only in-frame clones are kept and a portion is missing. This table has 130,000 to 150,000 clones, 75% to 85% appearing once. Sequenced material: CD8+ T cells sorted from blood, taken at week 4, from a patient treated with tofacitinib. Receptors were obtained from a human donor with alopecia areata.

The CDR3 DNA is TGCGCCAGCGAGGTGGGGACAGGGGGGCCCGAGCAGTACTTC. Protein: CASEVGTGGPEQYF. The chain recombines TRBV5-1 with TRBJ2-7; 11 nucleotides match TRBD1. V was pared by 7 bases and J by 6 bases, with 9 bases of the junction left unmatched. The germline CDR1 and CDR2 sequences are SGHRS and YFSETQ. CDR3 length: 14 residues.

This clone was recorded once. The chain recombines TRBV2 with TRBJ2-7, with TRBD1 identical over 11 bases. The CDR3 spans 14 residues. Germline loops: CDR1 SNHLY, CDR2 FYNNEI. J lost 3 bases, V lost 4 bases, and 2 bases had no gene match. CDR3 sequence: CASSAGQGVYEQYF. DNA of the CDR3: TGTGCCAGCAGTGCGGGACAGGGGGTCTACGAGCAGTACTTC.

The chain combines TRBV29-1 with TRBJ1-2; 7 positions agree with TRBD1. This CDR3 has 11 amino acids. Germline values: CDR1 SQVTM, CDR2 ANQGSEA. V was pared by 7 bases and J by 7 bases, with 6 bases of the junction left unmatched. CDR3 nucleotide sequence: TGCAGCGCCCTGGACAGGTTTGGCTACACCTTC. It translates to CSALDRFGYTF.